This T cell receptor beta chain was recorded in a study of shared clonotypes between healthy human individuals. Study overall: Serving as donors were a couple of women and a few men, whose ages spanned 18 to 49. Regarding the study as a whole: Measured sharing among donors was expected to vary with sequencing depth.

Assay: immunoSEQ multiplex PCR; the TCRdb copy retains only in-frame clones and omits some. The sample holds 1.4 million or so clones, approximately 98.5% seen once. Germline V gene lookup returns CDR1 SEHNR and CDR2 FQNEAQ (reference sequence). The CDR3 is made up of 15 amino acids. Trimming took 0 bases from V and 2 from J, leaving 8 bases between them. As to this clone: No antigen is known for it.

This clonotype was obtained from a man aged 25-45 years in good health. The genes are TRBV7-9 and TRBJ2-1; weak D call: TRBD2 (5 bases). Sequenced: naive CD4+ T cells sorted from blood. Subset given: CD45RA+ positively selected. The CDR3 DNA reads TGTGCCAGCAGCTTAGCGTGGGAGCCCTACAATGAGCAGTTCTTC. Translating gives CASSLAWEPYNEQFF.